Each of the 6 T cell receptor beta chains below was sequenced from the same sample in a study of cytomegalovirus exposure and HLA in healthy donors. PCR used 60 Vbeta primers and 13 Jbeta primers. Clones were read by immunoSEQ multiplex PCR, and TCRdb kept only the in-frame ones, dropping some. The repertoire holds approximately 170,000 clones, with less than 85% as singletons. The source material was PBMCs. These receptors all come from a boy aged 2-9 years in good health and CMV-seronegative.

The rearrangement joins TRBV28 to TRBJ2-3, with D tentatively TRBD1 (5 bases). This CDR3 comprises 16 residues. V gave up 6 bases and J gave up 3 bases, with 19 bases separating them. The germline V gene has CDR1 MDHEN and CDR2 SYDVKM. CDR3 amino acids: CASSPRAGWSTDTQYF. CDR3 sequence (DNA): TGTGCCAGCAGCCCTCGTGCAGGGTGGTCGACAGATACGCAGTATTTT.

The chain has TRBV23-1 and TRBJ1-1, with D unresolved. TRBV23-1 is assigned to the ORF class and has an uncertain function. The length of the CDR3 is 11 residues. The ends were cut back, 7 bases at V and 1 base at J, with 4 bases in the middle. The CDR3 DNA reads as TGCGCCAGCACCAGGAACACTGAAGCTTTCTTT. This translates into CASTRNTEAFF.

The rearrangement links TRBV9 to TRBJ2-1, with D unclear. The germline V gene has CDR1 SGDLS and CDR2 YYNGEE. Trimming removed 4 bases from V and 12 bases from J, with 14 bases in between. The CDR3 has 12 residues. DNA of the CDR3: TGTGCCAGCAGCCCGAGCCGGGTCGGGCAGTTCTTC. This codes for CASSPSRVGQFF.

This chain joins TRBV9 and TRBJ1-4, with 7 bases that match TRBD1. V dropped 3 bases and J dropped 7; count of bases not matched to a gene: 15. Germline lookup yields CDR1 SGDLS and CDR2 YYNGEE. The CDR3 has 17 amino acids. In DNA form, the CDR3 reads TGTGCCAGCAGCGGGTCCCGGGACAGTCTCCGGGGTGAAAAACTGTTTTTT. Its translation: CASSGSRDSLRGEKLFF.

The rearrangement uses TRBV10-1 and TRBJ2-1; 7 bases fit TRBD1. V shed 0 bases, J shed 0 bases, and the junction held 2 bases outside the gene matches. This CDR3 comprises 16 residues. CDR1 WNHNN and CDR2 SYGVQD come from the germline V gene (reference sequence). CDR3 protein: CASSESQGSSYNEQFF. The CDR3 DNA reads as TGCGCCAGCAGTGAGTCACAGGGGAGCTCCTACAATGAGCAGTTCTTC.

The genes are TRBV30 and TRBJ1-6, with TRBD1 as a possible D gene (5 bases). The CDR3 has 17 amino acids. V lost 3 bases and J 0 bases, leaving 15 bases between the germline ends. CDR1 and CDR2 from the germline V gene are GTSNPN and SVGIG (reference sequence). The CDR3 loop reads CAWRMEGFFSYNSPLHF. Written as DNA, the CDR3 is TGTGCCTGGAGGATGGAGGGGTTTTTCTCCTATAATTCACCCCTCCACTTT.